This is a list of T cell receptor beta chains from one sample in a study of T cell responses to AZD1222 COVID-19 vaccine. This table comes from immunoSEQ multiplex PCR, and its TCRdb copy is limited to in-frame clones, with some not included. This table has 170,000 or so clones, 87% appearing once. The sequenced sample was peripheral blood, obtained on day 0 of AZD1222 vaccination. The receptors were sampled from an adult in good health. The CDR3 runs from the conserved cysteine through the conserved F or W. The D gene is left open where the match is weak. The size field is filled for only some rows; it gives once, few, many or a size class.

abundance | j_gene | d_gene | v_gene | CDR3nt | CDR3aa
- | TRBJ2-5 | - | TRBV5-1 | TGCGCCAGCAGCTTGGCCTGGGACACCCAAGAGACCCAGTACTTC | CASSLAWDTQETQYF
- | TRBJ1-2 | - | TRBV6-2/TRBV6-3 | TGTGCCAGCAGTTCCCAGGGTGGCTATGGCTACACCTTC | CASSSQGGYGYTF
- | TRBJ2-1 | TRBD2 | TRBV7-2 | TGTGCCAGCAGGGTAGCACTAGGGTTGGCGGGAGGGCCCCGCGAGCAGTTCTTC | CASRVALGLAGGPREQFF
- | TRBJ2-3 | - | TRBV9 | TGTGCCAGCAGCATAGGAGGGGATGCTAAAAACACAGATACGCAGTATTTT | CASSIGGDAKNTDTQYF
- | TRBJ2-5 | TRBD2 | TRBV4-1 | TGCGCCAGCAGCCAGTCCACCAGCGGGAGGGAGACCCAGTACTTC | CASSQSTSGRETQYF
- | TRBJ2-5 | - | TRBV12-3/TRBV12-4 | TGTGCCAGCAGTCCCCCAACCCGGGAGACCCAGTACTTC | CASSPPTRETQYF
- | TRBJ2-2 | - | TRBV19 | TGTGCCAGTAGTATCCTGCACACCGGGGAGCTGTTTTTT | CASSILHTGELFF
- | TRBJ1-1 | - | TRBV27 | TGTGCCAGTCGACGGGTGAACACTGAAGCTTTCTTT | CASRRVNTEAFF
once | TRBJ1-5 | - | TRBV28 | TGTGCCAGCAGTTTAACCCATCAGCCCCAGCATTTT | CASSLTHQPQHF
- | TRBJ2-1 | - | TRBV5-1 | TGCGCCAGCAGCTTGCTGGACCATCGACAGTTCTTC | CASSLLDHRQFF
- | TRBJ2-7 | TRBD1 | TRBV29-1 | TGCAGCGTTGAAGGCCGGGACAGGGGGCCTGAGCAGTACTTC | CSVEGRDRGPEQYF
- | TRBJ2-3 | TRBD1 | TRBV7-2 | TGTGCCAGCAGCCCCGGGACAGGGGCAACAGATACGCAGTATTTT | CASSPGTGATDTQYF
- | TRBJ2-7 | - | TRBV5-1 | TGCGCCAGCAGCCCGAGGGGCTACGAGCAGTACTTC | CASSPRGYEQYF
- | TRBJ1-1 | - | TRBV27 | TGTGCCAGCACTCCTAAAGTGGGCGTGAACACTGAAGCTTTCTTT | CASTPKVGVNTEAFF
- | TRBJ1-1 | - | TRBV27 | TGTGCCAGCAGTTCCGATCCCATTTTATTGAACACTGAAGCTTTCTTT | CASSSDPILLNTEAFF
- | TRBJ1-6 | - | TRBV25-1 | TGTGCCAGCAGTGAGAGAACATTGGAGTATTCACCCCTCCACTTT | CASSERTLEYSPLHF
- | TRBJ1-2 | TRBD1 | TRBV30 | TGTGCCTGGTCTAGTACCGGGACAGGGCACTATGGCTACACCTTC | CAWSSTGTGHYGYTF
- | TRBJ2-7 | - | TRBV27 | TGTGCCAGCAGTTTAAAGGGGGGACCCTACGAGCAGTACTTC | CASSLKGGPYEQYF
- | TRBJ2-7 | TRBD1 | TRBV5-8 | TGTGCCAGCAGCCGGGACAGGGGATACGAGCAGTACTTC | CASSRDRGYEQYF
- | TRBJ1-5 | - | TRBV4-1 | TGCGCCAGCAGCCAAGGCCGCTTTCTGGGGCAGAACAATCAGCCCCAGCATTTT | CASSQGRFLGQNNQPQHF
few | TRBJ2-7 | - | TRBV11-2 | TGTGCCAGCAGCTTGATGGACGAGCAGTACTTC | CASSLMDEQYF
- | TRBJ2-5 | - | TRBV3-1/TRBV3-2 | TGTGCCAGCAGCCAGGGTTTCCCCGGCCTCCAAGAGACCCAGTACTTC | CASSQGFPGLQETQYF
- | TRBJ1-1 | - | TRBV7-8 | TGTGCCAGCAGCTTAAGGGTGGTGGGGGGGAACACTGAAGCTTTCTTT | CASSLRVVGGNTEAFF
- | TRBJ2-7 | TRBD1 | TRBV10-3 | TGTGCCATCAGATTGGGGGTTACAGGGGTAACGTACTTC | CAIRLGVTGVTYF
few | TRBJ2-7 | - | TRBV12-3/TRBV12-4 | TGTGCCAGCAGTTTGCAGGTTGCCTACGAGCAGTACTTC | CASSLQVAYEQYF
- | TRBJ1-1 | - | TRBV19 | TGTGCCAGTAGTATTCAGTTGAACACTGAAGCTTTCTTT | CASSIQLNTEAFF
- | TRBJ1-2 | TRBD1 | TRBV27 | TGTGCCAGCGGGCAAAGAGGGGGCTCCAACTATGGCTACACCTTC | CASGQRGGSNYGYTF
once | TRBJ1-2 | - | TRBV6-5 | TGTGCCAGCAGTTACTTAACCATTACAGGCGTAGGTGGCTACACCTTC | CASSYLTITGVGGYTF
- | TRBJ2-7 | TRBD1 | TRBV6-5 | TGTGCCAGCAGCGGAGACAGGGACGAGCAGTACTTC | CASSGDRDEQYF
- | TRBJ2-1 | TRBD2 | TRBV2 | TGTGCCAGCAGTGTCTTTTCGGGGGGTGAGCAGTTCTTC | CASSVFSGGEQFF
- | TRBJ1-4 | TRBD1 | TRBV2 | TGTGCCAGTGCTCGGGACAGGGGTGGCGAAAAACTGTTTTTT | CASARDRGGEKLFF
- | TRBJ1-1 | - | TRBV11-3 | TGTGCCAGCAGCTTAGCAGGGATGAACACTGAAGCTTTCTTT | CASSLAGMNTEAFF
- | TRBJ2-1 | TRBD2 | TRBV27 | TGTGCCAGCAGGATAGCGGGAGGATTATCCTACAATGAGCAGTTCTTC | CASRIAGGLSYNEQFF
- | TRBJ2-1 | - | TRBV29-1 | TGCAGCGTTGAAGACGGAACGCCGAGCTCCTACAATGAGCAGTTCTTC | CSVEDGTPSSYNEQFF
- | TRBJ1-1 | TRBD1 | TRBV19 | TGTGCCAGTAGTACCCTAACCTCGGGACAGGGGGCGAACACTGAAGCTTTCTTT | CASSTLTSGQGANTEAFF
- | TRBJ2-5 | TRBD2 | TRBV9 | TGTGCCAGCAGCCCTCCGATTGGACTAGCGGGGGCGCGAGCGGAGACCCAGTACTTC | CASSPPIGLAGARAETQYF
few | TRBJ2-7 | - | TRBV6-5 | TGTGCCAGCACGTCATTCCCCTACGAGCAGTACTTC | CASTSFPYEQYF
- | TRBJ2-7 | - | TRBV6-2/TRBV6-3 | TGTGCCAGCAGTTATTTGGACCCGGGCTCCCAGTACTTC | CASSYLDPGSQYF
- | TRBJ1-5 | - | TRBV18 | TGTGCCAGCTCACTAGCCGGGGGCCGCTACTCCAATCAGCCCCAGCATTTT | CASSLAGGRYSNQPQHF
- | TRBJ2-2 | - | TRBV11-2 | TGTGCCAGCAGCCTCCTGCGGACGGGAATATCCGGGGAGCTGTTTTTT | CASSLLRTGISGELFF
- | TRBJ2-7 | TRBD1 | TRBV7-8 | TGTGCCAGCAGCTTAGAGACAGGGAGCTCCTACGAGCAGTACTTC | CASSLETGSSYEQYF
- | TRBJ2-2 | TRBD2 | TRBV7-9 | TGTGCCAGCAGCTTAGGCTACTCCCGGGGACTAGCGGGAATCGGGGAGCTGTTTTTT | CASSLGYSRGLAGIGELFF
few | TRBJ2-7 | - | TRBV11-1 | TGTGCCAGCAGCTTAGTAGCGGTCTCCTACGAGCAGTACTTC | CASSLVAVSYEQYF
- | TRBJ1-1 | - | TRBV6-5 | TGTGCCAGCAGTTACGCCAGGAGAGGGGACACTGAAGCTTTCTTT | CASSYARRGDTEAFF
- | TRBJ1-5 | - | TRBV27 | TGTGCCAGCAGTTTACAGAATAGCAATCAGCCCCAGCATTTT | CASSLQNSNQPQHF
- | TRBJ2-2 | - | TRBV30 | TGTGCCTGGATTCGATGGCGGGAGAACACCGGGGAGCTGTTTTTT | CAWIRWRENTGELFF